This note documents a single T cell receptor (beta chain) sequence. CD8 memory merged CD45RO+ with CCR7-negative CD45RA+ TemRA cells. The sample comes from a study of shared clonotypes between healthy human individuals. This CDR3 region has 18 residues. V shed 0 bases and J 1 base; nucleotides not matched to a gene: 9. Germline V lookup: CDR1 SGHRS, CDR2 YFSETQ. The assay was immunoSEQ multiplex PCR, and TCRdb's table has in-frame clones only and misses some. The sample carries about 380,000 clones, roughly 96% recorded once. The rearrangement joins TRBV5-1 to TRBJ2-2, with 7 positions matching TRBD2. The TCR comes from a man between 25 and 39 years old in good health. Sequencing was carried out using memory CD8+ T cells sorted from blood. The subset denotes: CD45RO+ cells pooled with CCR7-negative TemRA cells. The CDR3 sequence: CASSLAFVSSGNTGELFF. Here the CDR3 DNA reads TGCGCCAGCAGCTTGGCCTTCGTGTCTAGCGGGAACACCGGGGAGCTGTTTTTT.